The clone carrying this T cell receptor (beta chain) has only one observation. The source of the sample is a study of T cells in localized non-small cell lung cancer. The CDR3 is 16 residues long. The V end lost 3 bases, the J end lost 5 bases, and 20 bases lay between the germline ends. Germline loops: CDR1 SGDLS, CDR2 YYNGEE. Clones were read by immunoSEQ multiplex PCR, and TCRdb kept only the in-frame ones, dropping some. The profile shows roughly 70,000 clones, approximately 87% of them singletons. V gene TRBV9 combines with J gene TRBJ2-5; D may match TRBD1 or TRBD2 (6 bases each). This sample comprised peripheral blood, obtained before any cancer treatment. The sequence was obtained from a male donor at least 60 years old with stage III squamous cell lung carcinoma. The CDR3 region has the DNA TGTGCCAGCAGCGCCTCCCCGAGGGGGGTTTTCGAGACCCAGTACTTC. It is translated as CASSASPRGVFETQYF.